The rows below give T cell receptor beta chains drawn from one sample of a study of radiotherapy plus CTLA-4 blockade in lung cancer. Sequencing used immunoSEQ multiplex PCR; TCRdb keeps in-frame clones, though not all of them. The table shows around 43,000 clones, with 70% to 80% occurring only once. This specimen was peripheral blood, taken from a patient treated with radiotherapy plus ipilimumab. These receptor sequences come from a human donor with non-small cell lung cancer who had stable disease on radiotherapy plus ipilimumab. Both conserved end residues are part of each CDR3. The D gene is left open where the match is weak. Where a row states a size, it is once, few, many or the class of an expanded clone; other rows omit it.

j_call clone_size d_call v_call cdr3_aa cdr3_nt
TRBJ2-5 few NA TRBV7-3 CASSLGEKETQYF TGTGCCAGCAGCTTAGGGGAGAAAGAGACCCAGTACTTC
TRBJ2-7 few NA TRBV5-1 CASNRDNSYEQYF TGCGCCAGCAACAGGGACAACTCCTACGAGCAGTACTTC
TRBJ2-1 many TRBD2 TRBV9 CASSVGGSGANEQFF TGTGCCAGCAGCGTAGGTGGTAGCGGGGCCAATGAGCAGTTCTTC
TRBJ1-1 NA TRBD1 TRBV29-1 CSVRQGYLTEAFF TGCAGCGTTCGACAGGGTTATCTTACTGAAGCTTTCTTT
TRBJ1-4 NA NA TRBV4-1 CASSQLGRGVPREKLFF TGCGCCAGCAGCCAACTCGGGCGGGGGGTACCTCGGGAAAAACTGTTTTTT
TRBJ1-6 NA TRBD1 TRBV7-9 CASSLEGDREKSPLHF TGTGCCAGCAGCTTAGAAGGGGACAGGGAAAAATCACCCCTCCACTTT
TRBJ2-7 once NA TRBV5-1 CASRQGGQIHEQYF TGCGCCAGCAGACAAGGAGGACAGATACACGAGCAGTACTTC
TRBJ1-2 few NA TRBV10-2 CASSLGEPYGYTF TGCGCCAGCTCTCTAGGGGAACCGTATGGCTACACCTTC
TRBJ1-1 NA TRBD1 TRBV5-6 CASSSGGGQGAFF TGTGCCAGCAGCTCAGGTGGGGGACAGGGGGCTTTCTTT
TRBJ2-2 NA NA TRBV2 CASRTGVDWNTGELFF TGTGCCAGCAGGACCGGGGTAGACTGGAACACCGGGGAGCTGTTTTTT
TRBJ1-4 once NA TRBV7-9 CASSSKRQANNEKLFF TGTGCCAGCAGCTCGAAACGACAGGCAAATAATGAAAAACTGTTTTTT
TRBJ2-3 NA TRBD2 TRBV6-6 CASRLAGSNTDTQYF TGTGCCAGCAGGTTAGCGGGGTCCAACACAGATACGCAGTATTTT
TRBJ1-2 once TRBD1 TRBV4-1 CASSPGQGRNYGYTF TGCGCCAGCAGCCCCGGACAGGGACGGAACTATGGCTACACCTTC
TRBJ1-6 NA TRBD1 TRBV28 CATRDSYSPLHF TGTGCCACTAGGGACAGCTATTCACCCCTCCACTTT
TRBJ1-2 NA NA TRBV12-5 CASAKNYGYTF TGTGCTAGTGCCAAAAACTATGGCTACACCTTC
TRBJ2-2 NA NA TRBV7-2 CASSSGLNTGELFF TGTGCCAGCAGCTCCGGACTAAACACCGGGGAGCTGTTTTTT
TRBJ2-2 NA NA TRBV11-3 CASSILKSTNTGELFF TGTGCCAGCAGCATCCTTAAATCTACGAACACCGGGGAGCTGTTTTTT
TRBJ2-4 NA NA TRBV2 CASSDSGGTKNIQYF TGTGCCAGCAGTGACTCAGGAGGAACCAAAAACATTCAGTACTTC
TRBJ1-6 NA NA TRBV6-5 CASSGGSNSPLHF TGTGCCAGCAGTGGAGGATCAAATTCACCCCTCCACTTT
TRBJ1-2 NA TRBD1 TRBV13 CASSLSGQGHRGYTF TGTGCCAGCAGCTTATCTGGACAGGGACATAGAGGCTACACCTTC
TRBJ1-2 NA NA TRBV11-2 CASSSGLNYGYTF TGTGCCAGCAGCTCCGGTCTTAACTATGGCTACACCTTC
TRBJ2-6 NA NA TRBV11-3 CASSTGSGANVLTF TGTGCCAGCAGTACCGGTTCCGGGGCCAACGTCCTGACTTTC
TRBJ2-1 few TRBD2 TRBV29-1 CSAEAGGYNEQFF TGCAGCGCAGAAGCGGGGGGCTACAATGAGCAGTTCTTC